The 15 T cell receptor beta chains below come from one sample, sequenced in a study of blood T cell repertoires in COVID-19. The method was immunoSEQ multiplex PCR; TCRdb's version includes in-frame clones alone and lacks a portion of them. The table includes about 280,000 clones, approximately 85% detected once. What was sequenced was peripheral blood. The receptors shown here come from a human donor in a cohort sampled during active COVID-19.

This chain connects TRBV14 to TRBJ1-6; 7 positions match TRBD1. In germline, CDR1 is SGHDN, CDR2 FVKESK. With 2 bases clipped from V and 10 bases from J, the junction kept 5 bases outside the gene matches. The CDR3 covers 14 residues. CDR3 nucleotide sequence: TGTGCCAGCAGCCAAACACAGGGGTGGTCACCCCTCCACTTT. It specifies CASSQTQGWSPLHF.

This chain links TRBV29-1 with TRBJ1-1; D possibly corresponds to TRBD1 (5 bases). V lost 1 base and J lost 1, with 7 bases in between. The CDR3 has 13 amino acids. The germline gives CDR1 SQVTM, CDR2 ANQGSEA. The CDR3 loop reads CSVEGQWNTEAFF. The CDR3 nucleotides are TGCAGCGTTGAAGGACAGTGGAACACTGAAGCTTTCTTT.

The chain has TRBV2 and TRBJ2-7; TRBD1 matches at 9 bases. The CDR3 extends over 14 amino acids. The germline CDR1 and CDR2 sequences are SNHLY and FYNNEI. After removal of 6 bases from V and 7 bases from J, the junction contained 10 bases not matched to a gene. The DNA for the CDR3 is TGTGCCAGCAGGCACCGGGACAGGGCTGGAGAGCAGTACTTC. Amino acids: CASRHRDRAGEQYF.

The chain links TRBV5-1 to TRBJ2-5, with 9 bases matching TRBD1. The CDR3 is 16 residues long. With V trimmed by 0 bases and J by 2 bases, 5 bases remained unmatched. The germline gives CDR1 SGHRS, CDR2 YFSETQ. The CDR3 sequence: CASSLGTGAGQETQYF. CDR3 coding DNA: TGCGCCAGCAGCTTGGGGACAGGGGCAGGGCAAGAGACCCAGTACTTC.

The gene calls are TRBV9 and TRBJ2-5; no firm D call. Germline V lookup: CDR1 SGDLS, CDR2 YYNGEE. The CDR3 contains 12 residues. The V end lost 0 bases, the J end lost 4 bases, and 4 bases lay between the germline ends. The CDR3 bases are TGTGCCAGCAGCGTAGCAGGAGAGACCCAGTACTTC. Its protein product is CASSVAGETQYF.

CDR3 region: CATSSWGTGSQETQYF. The CDR3 nucleotides are TGTGCCACCAGTTCATGGGGGACAGGGTCCCAAGAGACCCAGTACTTC. The chain carries TRBV24-1 and TRBJ2-5, with 9 bases fitting TRBD1. Losses at the gene ends were 6 bases for V and 1 base for J; bases not matched to a gene: 8. The CDR3 is made up of 16 amino acids. CDR1 and CDR2 (germline): KGHDR, SFDVKD.

This sequence joins TRBV15 and TRBJ2-1, with 11 bases identical to TRBD1. After removal of 3 bases from V and 9 bases from J, the junction contained 7 bases not matched to a gene. This CDR3 is 15 amino acids long. Germline loops: CDR1 LNHNV, CDR2 YYDKDF (reference sequence). As DNA, the CDR3 is TGTGCCACCAGCAGGGAGGACAGGGGGCGCGGTGAGCAGTTCTTC. Protein product: CATSREDRGRGEQFF. Full variable domain (remainder filled in from reference TRBV15 and TRBJ2-1): DAMVIQNPRYQVTQFGKPVTLSCSQTLNHNVMYWYQQKSSQAPKLLFHYYDKDFNNEADTPDNFQSRRPNTSFCFLDIRSPGLGDTAMYLCATSREDRGRGEQFFGPGTRLTVL.

The chain links TRBV7-9 to TRBJ2-1; 8 bases fit TRBD2. The CDR3 totals 15 residues. Germline V gene data show CDR1 as SEHNR and CDR2 as FQNEAQ (reference sequence). Unmatched junction bases numbered 12, after V lost 5 bases and J lost 9 bases. The CDR3 reads CASSPRPGLEGEQFF. The CDR3 nucleotides read TGTGCCAGCAGCCCGCGCCCGGGACTAGAGGGTGAGCAGTTCTTC.

The chain carries TRBV12-5 and TRBJ2-3; TRBD2 matches at 12 bases. This CDR3 region has 17 residues. V was pared by 1 base and J by 3 bases, with 5 bases of the junction left unmatched. Germline CDR1 and CDR2: LGHNT and FRNRAP. The CDR3 DNA is TGTGCTAGTGGTTTGGGGCTAGCGGGAGGGGGGACAGATACGCAGTATTTT. Residues: CASGLGLAGGGTDTQYF.

This rearrangement joins TRBV7-9 to TRBJ2-3, with 7 bases identical to TRBD2. The V gene end was trimmed by 1 base and the J gene end by 4 bases; junction bases not matched to a gene: 11. Per the germline V gene, CDR1 is SEHNR and CDR2 is FQNEAQ (reference sequence). CDR3 length: 17 amino acids. For the CDR3, the DNA is TGTGCCAGCAGCTTAGGTTATTTAGCGGGTATTCCAGATACGCAGTATTTT. This encodes CASSLGYLAGIPDTQYF.

This rearrangement joins TRBV7-2 to TRBJ2-5; TRBD2 matches at 8 bases. There are 14 residues in the CDR3. The V gene's germline CDR1 is SGHTA and CDR2 FQGNSA. V shed 7 bases, J shed 2 bases, and the junction held 6 bases outside the gene matches. CDR3 amino acids: CASKRGTSQETQYF. The DNA for the CDR3 is TGTGCCAGCAAAAGGGGGACTAGTCAAGAGACCCAGTACTTC. The whole variable domain, filled in from reference TRBV7-2 and TRBJ2-5, reads GAGVSQSPSNKVTEKGKDVELRCDPISGHTALYWYRQSLGQGLEFLIYFQGNSAPDKSGLPSDRFSAERTGGSVSTLTIQRTQQEDSAVYLCASKRGTSQETQYFGPGTRLLVL.

V and J are TRBV7-9 and TRBJ2-3, with D tentatively TRBD1 (5 bases). The CDR3 extends over 15 amino acids. Trimming shortened V by 4 bases and J by 0 bases, and 11 bases separated the two germline ends. CDR1 and CDR2 (germline): SEHNR, FQNEAQ (reference sequence). CDR3 protein: CASSSQGVSTDTQYF. The CDR3 DNA reads TGTGCCAGCAGCTCCCAAGGGGTCAGCACAGATACGCAGTATTTT. Full variable domain (rest looked up from reference TRBV7-9 and TRBJ2-3): DTGVSQNPRHKITKRGQNVTFRCDPISEHNRLYWYRQTLGQGPEFLTYFQNEAQLEKSRLLSDRFSAERPKGSFSTLEIQRTEQGDSAMYLCASSSQGVSTDTQYFGPGTRLTVL.

The CDR3 is CASRVSGNEQYF. CDR3 in DNA: TGTGCCAGCAGAGTGAGCGGGAATGAGCAGTACTTC. The V and J genes are TRBV28 and TRBJ2-7; 7 bases agree with TRBD2. CDR3 length: 12 residues. V lost 6 bases to trimming and J lost 7 bases; unmatched junction nucleotides: 6. CDR1 is MDHEN, CDR2 SYDVKM, per germline.

This clone was detected only once. The V call is TRBV2, the J call TRBJ2-5; 9 bases are a match to TRBD1. With V trimmed by 6 bases and J by 5 bases, 7 bases remained unmatched. The CDR3 sequence is 14 residues long. Germline V gene lookup returns CDR1 SNHLY and CDR2 FYNNEI. In DNA form, the CDR3 reads TGTGCCAGCAGCGATGGGACAGGGTGGGAGACCCAGTACTTC. Protein: CASSDGTGWETQYF.

The chain combines TRBV30 with TRBJ1-4; TRBD1 matches at 9 bases. Trimming cost V 5 bases and J 7 bases; bases outside gene matches: 8. Per the germline V gene, CDR1 is GTSNPN and CDR2 is SVGIG (reference sequence). The CDR3 totals 14 residues. CDR3 DNA: TGTGCCTGGGGCCAACAGGGGGCTGGTGAAAAACTGTTTTTT. Translation gives CAWGQQGAGEKLFF.